The clone carrying this TCR beta chain showed up many times. Its cognate antigen is unknown. The read is 3 residues too short to cover the CDR3 end, so that end is filled in from the germline J gene. Here immunoSEQ multiplex PCR was the method, and the copy in TCRdb shows in-frame clones only, minus some. The sample has approximately 30,000 clones, none seen only once. The entry originates in a study of T cell clonality in common variable immunodeficiency. Whole-study findings and limits: Common variable immunodeficiency TCR beta sequences reportedly had fewer deletions and N-nucleotide insertions.

The CDR3 extends over 14 amino acids. The germline gives CDR1 SGDLS, CDR2 YYNGEE. V was cut by 4 bases and J by 2 bases, with 13 bases left in between. The sequencing sample was made of peripheral blood mononuclear cells. The source is a human donor with common variable immunodeficiency. J is TRBJ2-7 and V is TRBV9, with D maybe TRBD1 (5 bases). This chain's CDR3 is CASSPRQNAYEQYF. CDR3 DNA (partial): TGTGCCAGCAGCCCACGACAGAATGCCTACGAG.